One sample yielded the 10 T cell receptor beta chains listed below, sequenced in a study of beta chain features in type 1 diabetes. The entirety of the isolated RNA underwent reverse transcription, so expressed TCRB transcripts were sequenced. The repertoire was sequenced with immunoSEQ multiplex PCR; TCRdb's copy has only in-frame clones and lacks some. The table records around 430,000 clones, around 28% of them present only once. The sequencing input was naive CD4+ T cells from blood. The receptors were sampled from a young man in good health.

This clone was detected only a few times. The chain is built from TRBV4-2 and TRBJ2-3, with unresolved D. The germline gives CDR1 LGHNA, CDR2 YNFKEQ. Trimming took 3 bases from V and 0 from J, leaving 7 bases between them. The CDR3 is made up of 14 amino acids. The CDR3 is CASSQRRSTDTQYF. The DNA for the CDR3 is TGTGCCAGCAGCCAGCGTAGGAGCACAGATACGCAGTATTTT.

The J gene is TRBJ2-3, the V gene TRBV6-6, with D unclear. This CDR3 has 13 amino acids. Trimming took 4 bases from V and 1 from J, leaving 6 bases between them. The V gene's germline CDR1 is MNHNY and CDR2 SVGAGI (reference sequence). The CDR3 DNA reads TGTGCCAGCAGTTCCCCAGGCACAGATACGCAGTATTTT. Protein: CASSSPGTDTQYF.

This chain connects TRBV10-3 to TRBJ2-1; a weak D match, TRBD2 (6 bases). Per germline, CDR1 ENHRY and CDR2 SYGVKD. V gave up 10 bases and J gave up 2 bases, with 6 bases separating them. The CDR3 is made up of 11 amino acids. This CDR3 is CASGTYNEQFF. DNA for the CDR3: TGTGCCAGCGGGACCTACAATGAGCAGTTCTTC.

V and J are TRBV30 and TRBJ2-1; TRBD1 agrees at 7 bases. Germline V gene sequence: CDR1 GTSNPN, CDR2 SVGIG (reference sequence). V was clipped by 2 bases and J by 6 bases; unmatched bases: 10. The CDR3 covers 15 residues. The CDR3 sequence is CAWSRNRDRSNEQFF. The CDR3 coding sequence is TGTGCCTGGAGTCGAAATCGGGACAGAAGCAATGAGCAGTTCTTC. Based on the CDR3 plus reference TRBV30 and TRBJ2-1, the full variable domain is SQTIHQWPATLVQPVGSPLSLECTVEGTSNPNLYWYRQAAGRGLQLLFYSVGIGQISSEVPQNLSASRPQDRQFILSSKKLLLSDSGFYLCAWSRNRDRSNEQFFGPGTRLTVL.

A few counts support this clone. This sample also contains other DNA sequences that code for the same CDR3. The chain recombines TRBV30 with TRBJ2-1; D possibly matches TRBD1 or TRBD2 (5 bases each). The germline V gene has CDR1 GTSNPN and CDR2 SVGIG (reference sequence). The CDR3 has 13 amino acids. Trimming left V 2 bases short and J 4 bases short, with 9 bases between. The CDR3 here is CAWSPGAYNEQFF. CDR3 nucleotides: TGTGCCTGGAGTCCCGGGGCTTACAATGAGCAGTTCTTC.

The CDR3 spells CAWEGTGVYEQYF. The CDR3 nucleotides are TGTGCCTGGGAGGGCACGGGAGTCTACGAGCAGTACTTC. This sequence joins TRBV30 and TRBJ2-7, with D possibly being TRBD2 (6 bases). V lost 5 bases, J lost 3 bases, and 14 bases lay in between. The CDR3 is 13 residues long. Germline CDR1 is GTSNPN and CDR2 is SVGIG (reference sequence).

This chain links TRBV9 with TRBJ1-1, with D perhaps matching TRBD1 (6 bases). Germline values: CDR1 SGDLS, CDR2 YYNGEE. The CDR3 consists of 13 residues. The V end was cut by 3 bases, the J end by 9 bases, with 15 bases between. Written as DNA, the CDR3 is TGTGCCAGCAGCGCTGCTACGGACAGTCAAGCTTTCTTT. As protein: CASSAATDSQAFF. The complete variable domain, with remaining parts taken from reference TRBV9 and TRBJ1-1, reads DSGVTQTPKHLITATGQRVTLRCSPRSGDLSVYWYQQSLDQGLQFLIQYYNGEERAKGNILERFSAQQFPDLHSELNLSSLELGDSALYFCASSAATDSQAFFGQGTRLTVV.

This clone was seen a handful of times. The CDR3: CASSFGQGAVEQYF. The CDR3 DNA reads as TGTGCCAGCAGTTTCGGACAGGGGGCTGTCGAGCAGTACTTC. The V call is TRBV28, the J call TRBJ2-7; TRBD1 matches at 11 bases. Germline values: CDR1 MDHEN, CDR2 SYDVKM. J was trimmed by 6 bases and V by 3 bases; bases with no gene match: 4. The CDR3 sequence is 14 residues long.

The chain carries TRBV28 and TRBJ2-1, with 8 nucleotides matching TRBD2. The germline V gene has CDR1 MDHEN and CDR2 SYDVKM. Germline trimming cut 5 bases from V and 4 bases from J; bases unmatched to any gene: 13. The CDR3 runs to 17 residues. The CDR3 bases are TGTGCCAGCAGTCTCTCCGGGGGTAGCGGGATATACAATGAGCAGTTCTTC. Protein: CASSLSGGSGIYNEQFF.

This clone was seen once. The chain links TRBV5-1 to TRBJ2-5; 7 nucleotides line up with TRBD2. The CDR3 sequence is 17 residues long. From germline, CDR1 is SGHRS and CDR2 YFSETQ. Trimming removed 2 bases from V and 4 bases from J; junction bases left unmatched: 14. The CDR3 reads CASSFESRAASGETQYF. The CDR3 DNA sequence: TGCGCCAGCAGCTTTGAATCGAGGGCGGCTAGCGGAGAGACCCAGTACTTC.